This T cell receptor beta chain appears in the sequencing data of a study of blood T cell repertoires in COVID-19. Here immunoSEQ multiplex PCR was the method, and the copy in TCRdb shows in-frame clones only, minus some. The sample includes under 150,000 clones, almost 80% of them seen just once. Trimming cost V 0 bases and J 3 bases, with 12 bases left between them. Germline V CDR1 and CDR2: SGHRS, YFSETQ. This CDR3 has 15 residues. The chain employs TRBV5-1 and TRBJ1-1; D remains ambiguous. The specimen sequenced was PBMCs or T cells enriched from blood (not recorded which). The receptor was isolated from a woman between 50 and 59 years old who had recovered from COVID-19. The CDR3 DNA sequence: TGCGCCAGCAGCTTGGGGGTGGGAGGCGACACTGAAGCTTTCTTT. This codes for CASSLGVGGDTEAFF.